This T cell receptor (beta chain) appears in the sequencing data of a study of blood T cells in healthy people across ages. The V end lost 6 bases, the J end lost 7 bases, and 15 bases lay between the germline ends. This CDR3 spans 13 amino acids. Primed by a sample-barcoded 5' primer and a J-beta primer mix, a second PCR proceeded for 7 to 11 cycles. TCRdb independently ran MiXCR on the 5' RACE reads; one entry per CDR3 protein. The sample records over 950,000 distinct CDR3 sequences, more than 30% being singletons. This clonotype has more than one count but fewer than ten. Source material: blood. The chain has TRBV12-3 or TRBV12-4 and TRBJ1-1; D perhaps matches TRBD1 (6 bases). The clonotype was recovered from a man aged 18 to 30 in good health. The chain's CDR3 is CASSRNRVGEAFF. DNA for the CDR3: TGTGCCAGCAGCCGGAACAGGGTGGGTGAAGCTTTCTTT.